The rows below give T cell receptor beta chains drawn from one sample of a study of blood T cells in healthy people across ages. TCRdb recomputed calls from the 5' RACE reads with MiXCR, one row per CDR3 protein. The sample shows some 700,000 distinct CDR3 sequences, about a fifth of them seen only once. Sequencing was done on a sample of blood. The receptors shown here come from a man in his 70s in good health. CDR3s include the opening cysteine and the closing phenylalanine or tryptophan. The D gene is left open where the match is weak. Expanded clones are given a class, and other clones once, few, many or no size at all.

CASSLTGLSDTQYF	TGTGCCAGCAGCCTCACGGGACTCTCAGATACGCAGTATTTT	TRBJ2-3	.	TRBV7-3	few
CASRDWTEYNEQFF	TGTGCCAGCAGGGACTGGACAGAATACAATGAGCAGTTCTTC	TRBJ2-1	.	TRBV6-1	few
CASRGGVVRGNTIYF	TGTGCCAGCAGGGGTGGTGTTGTGAGGGGAAACACCATATATTTT	TRBJ1-3	.	TRBV28	.
CASSLEGGSSTDTQYF	TGTGCCAGCAGCTTAGAAGGCGGATCAAGCACAGATACGCAGTATTTT	TRBJ2-3	.	TRBV7-3	few
CASSGSGTGRDTQYF	TGTGCCAGCAGTGGTTCCGGGACAGGGAGAGATACGCAGTATTTT	TRBJ2-3	TRBD1	TRBV28	.
CASRRLALATYEQYF	TGTGCCAGCAGGAGGTTAGCACTAGCTACCTACGAGCAGTACTTC	TRBJ2-7	.	TRBV6-2/TRBV6-3	.
CASSVATAAVYNEQFF	TGTGCCAGCAGCGTAGCTACGGCGGCAGTCTACAATGAGCAGTTCTTC	TRBJ2-1	.	TRBV9	.
CASSPTDYAGYEQYF	TGTGCCAGCAGCCCAACGGACTATGCGGGGTACGAGCAGTACTTC	TRBJ2-7	.	TRBV11-2	few
CAGSPRTSGTSDTQYF	TGTGCCGGCAGCCCTCGGACTAGCGGGACCTCCGATACGCAGTATTTT	TRBJ2-3	TRBD2	TRBV11-2	.
CASVGGATDTQYF	TGTGCCAGTGTTGGGGGGGCCACAGATACGCAGTATTTT	TRBJ2-3	.	TRBV28	.
CASSSRGLGYTF	TGTGCCAGCAGTTCCAGGGGTCTTGGCTACACCTTC	TRBJ1-2	.	TRBV6-2/TRBV6-3	.
CASSPDSAVIGNTIYF	TGTGCCAGCAGCCCAGACAGCGCGGTGATTGGAAACACCATATATTTT	TRBJ1-3	.	TRBV7-6	.
CASRGQGFDNGYTF	TGTGCCAGCAGAGGACAGGGTTTTGATAATGGCTACACCTTC	TRBJ1-2	TRBD1	TRBV6-1	.
CASSQDVFVIRGPKNIQYF	TGCGCCAGCAGCCAAGATGTATTTGTGATTAGGGGACCCAAAAACATTCAGTACTTC	TRBJ2-4	.	TRBV4-1	.
CASSFRDRDYGYTF	TGTGCCAGCAGCTTTAGGGACAGGGACTATGGCTACACCTTC	TRBJ1-2	TRBD1	TRBV7-9	few
CTSSQAQGDNEELFF	TGTACCAGCAGCCAAGCACAGGGGGATAATGAAGAACTGTTTTTT	TRBJ1-4	TRBD1	TRBV3-1	.
CATSDPTGKGLSYNEQFF	TGTGCCACCAGTGATCCGACCGGGAAGGGGCTCTCCTACAATGAGCAGTTCTTC	TRBJ2-1	.	TRBV24-1	few
CASRLNYEQFF	TGTGCCAGCAGGCTAAACTATGAGCAGTTCTTC	TRBJ2-1	.	TRBV12-3/TRBV12-4	few
CASSPGLAGVGDTQYF	TGTGCCAGCAGCCCCGGTTTAGCGGGAGTAGGAGATACGCAGTATTTT	TRBJ2-3	TRBD2	TRBV12-3/TRBV12-4	.
CATSDEGGAPTHTQYF	TGTGCCACCAGTGACGAGGGAGGGGCCCCCACGCATACGCAGTATTTT	TRBJ2-3	TRBD2	TRBV24-1	few
CASSLSGQTYEQYF	TGTGCCAGCAGCTTATCGGGACAAACCTACGAGCAGTACTTC	TRBJ2-7	.	TRBV7-9	.
CASSLLAESYNEQFF	TGTGCCAGCAGCCTGCTAGCGGAATCATACAATGAGCAGTTCTTC	TRBJ2-1	TRBD2	TRBV5-6	.
CAIGELAGGPGEQFF	TGTGCCATCGGCGAACTAGCGGGGGGGCCTGGTGAGCAGTTCTTC	TRBJ2-1	TRBD2	TRBV10-3	.
CASSQEYPGWGNIQYF	TGTGCCAGCAGCCAAGAATATCCGGGCTGGGGAAACATTCAGTACTTC	TRBJ2-4	.	TRBV14	few
CASSLGQDRPTDTQYF	TGTGCCAGCAGTTTAGGACAGGACAGACCTACAGATACGCAGTATTTT	TRBJ2-3	TRBD1	TRBV27	few